The 32 T cell receptor beta chains reported below all come from one sample, sequenced in a study of T cells in Graves' hyperthyroidism and ophthalmopathy. The CDR3 regions of TCR beta were amplified from RNA transcripts. The TCR CDR3 first-round RT-PCR relied on the HTBI primer set. TCRdb processed the multiplex PCR reads anew with MiXCR; each CDR3 protein has one entry. This table has hundreds of thousands of distinct CDR3 sequences, around 15% appearing once. Sequenced: blood. These receptors were obtained from a woman in her thirties with Graves' hyperthyroidism.

This clonotype has a count of ten or more. The chain couples TRBV28 to TRBJ2-7, with D unresolved. The CDR3 has 16 amino acids. The V end lost 1 base, the J end lost 3 bases, and 16 bases lay between the germline ends. The V gene's germline CDR1 is MDHEN and CDR2 SYDVKM. Here the CDR3 reads CASSLSRLTPGYEQYF. CDR3 nucleotides: TGTGCCAGCAGTTTATCACGGCTTACGCCCGGCTACGAGCAGTACTTC.

Comment on this clonotype: A much more abundant neighbour one base away suggests this may be a read error. V is TRBV30 and J is TRBJ2-7, with D possibly being TRBD1 (5 bases). Germline assignment: CDR1 GTSNPN and CDR2 SVGIG (reference sequence). V gave up 1 base and J gave up 1 base, with 11 bases separating them. The CDR3 totals 14 residues. CDR3 nucleotides: TGTGCCTGGAGTGGCCAACAGGATTCCTACGAGCAGTACTTC. It translates to CAWSGQQDSYEQYF.

A note on this clonotype: One junction end does not reproduce the germline sequence, and a read error may be involved. This chain joins TRBV29-1 and TRBJ1-2, with no clear D. Germline-derived CDR1 and CDR2 are SQVTM and ANQGSEA. This CDR3 comprises 13 residues. CDR3 sequence: CSVEGVGRYGYTF. CDR3 nucleotides: TGCAGCGTCGAAGGTGTGGGCCGCTATGGCTACACCTTC.

This clonotype was recorded many times. The genes are TRBV15 and TRBJ1-1; D is unresolved. CDR3 size: 16 residues. The V gene's germline CDR1 is LNHNV and CDR2 YYDKDF (reference sequence). The V and J ends lost 0 bases and 1 base respectively, with 12 bases between them. The CDR3 nucleotides are TGTGCCACCAGCAGAGATTGGGCCAGGACGAACACTGAAGCTTTCTTT. Protein: CATSRDWARTNTEAFF.

This clonotype was observed a handful of times. The CDR3 loop is CASSHPRGRTSNQPQHF. As DNA, the CDR3 is TGCGCCAGCAGCCATCCCCGGGGGAGGACTAGCAATCAGCCCCAGCATTTT. The chain is built from TRBV4-1 and TRBJ1-5; TRBD1 might be the D (5 bases). CDR3 length equals 17 residues. Per the germline V gene, CDR1 is MGHRA and CDR2 is YSYEKL. V was shortened by 3 bases and J by 0 bases, with 15 bases between the two germline ends.

The CDR3, as DNA: TGCAGCGTTGAAGGCCGTATTACCGGGGAGCTGTTTTTT. It codes for CSVEGRITGELFF. The rearrangement uses TRBV29-1 and TRBJ2-2; D is uncertain. Germline V gene sequence: CDR1 SQVTM, CDR2 ANQGSEA. The CDR3 extends over 13 amino acids. V lost 1 base to trimming and J lost 5 bases, with 8 bases between them.

The chain employs TRBV28 and TRBJ1-4, with a possible D match to TRBD1 (5 bases). The V gene's germline CDR1 is MDHEN and CDR2 SYDVKM. The CDR3 consists of 16 residues. V dropped 2 bases and J dropped 2 bases, with 12 bases sitting between them. In DNA, the CDR3 is TGTGCCAGCAGTTTAGGGGGGGTTGGCACTAATGAAAAACTGTTTTTT. Protein: CASSLGGVGTNEKLFF. The full variable domain, its missing parts supplied by reference TRBV28 and TRBJ1-4, is DVKVTQSSRYLVKRTGEKVFLECVQDMDHENMFWYRQDPGLGLRLIYFSYDVKMKEKGDIPEGYSVSREKKERFSLILESASTNQTSMYLCASSLGGVGTNEKLFFGSGTQLSVL.

The V gene is TRBV7-3, the J gene TRBJ2-2; 11 positions agree with TRBD2. Trimming took 5 bases from V and 1 from J; bases not matched to a gene: 3. The V gene's germline CDR1 is SGHTA and CDR2 FQGTGA. The CDR3 totals 16 residues. The CDR3 DNA is TGTGCCAGCAGCGAGGGGACTAGCGGGAACACCGGGGAGCTGTTTTTT. Translated: CASSEGTSGNTGELFF.

The table lists this clonotype with a few counts. J is TRBJ2-1 and V is TRBV7-3; no clear D gene. CDR1 SGHTA and CDR2 FQGTGA come from the germline V gene. This CDR3 spans 13 amino acids. The V gene lost 4 bases and the J gene lost 12 bases, with 16 bases spanning the gap. The CDR3 loop reads CASSSYPAAVQFF. DNA for the CDR3: TGTGCCAGCAGCTCTTACCCTGCGGCTGTGCAGTTCTTC.

The J gene is TRBJ2-7, the V gene TRBV7-2, with no clear D. Trimming removed 9 bases from V and 4 bases from J, with 16 bases in between. This CDR3 has 13 amino acids. The germline gives CDR1 SGHTA, CDR2 FQGNSA. The CDR3 reads CASSTISAYEQYF. The DNA of the CDR3 is TGTGCCAGTAGTACCATCTCAGCTTACGAGCAGTACTTC.

This clonotype was found many times. This rearrangement joins TRBV7-2 to TRBJ1-5; unclear D gene. CDR1 and CDR2 from the germline V gene are SGHTA and FQGNSA. Trimming removed 1 base from V and 3 bases from J, with 7 bases in between. CDR3 length equals 14 residues. The CDR3 is CASSLVQTNQPQHF. The CDR3, as DNA: TGTGCCAGCAGCTTAGTCCAGACCAATCAGCCCCAGCATTTT.

The chain has TRBV18 and TRBJ2-4; no clear D. CDR1 KGHSH and CDR2 LQKENI come from the germline V gene. Trimming pared 2 bases from V and 0 bases from J, leaving 11 bases between. The CDR3 has 16 residues. The CDR3 DNA reads TGTGCCAGCTCACCATTGGGATCTGAAGCCAAAAACATTCAGTACTTC. Translated: CASSPLGSEAKNIQYF.

This clonotype was detected many times. The chain employs TRBV28 and TRBJ2-7; 11 nucleotides agree with TRBD2. This CDR3 has 18 amino acids. J gave up 5 bases and V 5 bases, and 17 bases lay outside the gene matches. The germline V gene encodes CDR1 MDHEN and CDR2 SYDVKM. The CDR3: CASSPLAGGTLGANEQYF. DNA for the CDR3: TGTGCCAGCAGTCCGCTAGCGGGAGGCACACTGGGGGCGAACGAGCAGTACTTC.

The CDR3 is CSARAGSGANVLTF. CDR3 coding DNA: TGCAGTGCTAGAGCCGGGTCTGGGGCCAACGTCCTGACTTTC. The V call is TRBV20-1, the J call TRBJ2-6; D not resolved. Trimming pared 1 base from V and 1 base from J, leaving 5 bases between. Looked up from germline, CDR1 is DFQATT and CDR2 is SNEGSKA (reference sequence). CDR3 length equals 14 residues.

This CDR3 reads CSARERFREGPYNEQFF. CDR3 DNA sequence: TGCAGTGCTAGAGAGCGGTTCCGGGAGGGCCCCTACAATGAGCAGTTCTTC. The chain carries TRBV20-1 and TRBJ2-1; TRBD2 agrees at 8 bases. The CDR3 spans 17 residues. Germline CDR1 and CDR2: DFQATT and SNEGSKA (reference sequence). V lost 0 bases and J lost 2; bases outside the gene matches: 9.

This clonotype was seen many times. V gene TRBV12-3 or TRBV12-4 combines with J gene TRBJ2-1; no definite D call. This CDR3 region has 12 residues. Trimming shortened V by 3 bases and J by 8 bases, and 8 bases separated the two germline ends. The CDR3 here is CASSFDKDEQFF. The DNA for the CDR3 is TGTGCCAGCAGTTTTGACAAAGATGAGCAGTTCTTC.

This clonotype came up many times. The V and J genes are TRBV6-1 and TRBJ2-7, with 7 bases identical to TRBD1. CDR1 is MNHNS and CDR2 is SASEGT in the germline V gene. The V and J ends lost 5 bases and 4 bases, in that order; junction bases with no gene match: 5. This CDR3 is built from 13 residues. CDR3 sequence reads: CASSRQGNYEQYF. In nucleotides, the CDR3 is TGTGCCAGCAGTCGACAGGGAAATTACGAGCAGTACTTC.

V gene TRBV19 combines with J gene TRBJ2-5; 8 bases are shared with TRBD2. The CDR3 totals 16 residues. V lost 3 bases to trimming and J lost 1 base; unmatched junction nucleotides: 7. Germline V gene sequence: CDR1 LNHDA, CDR2 SQIVND (reference sequence). The CDR3 spells CASSISLAGSQETQYF. In nucleotides, the CDR3 is TGTGCCAGTAGTATCTCTCTAGCGGGCTCCCAAGAGACCCAGTACTTC.

In its sample, this clonotype was seen once. J is TRBJ2-2 and V is TRBV9; TRBD2 is a possible D gene (6 bases). Germline CDR1 reads SGDLS; CDR2 reads YYNGEE. This CDR3 contains 15 residues. V was cut by 5 bases and J by 7 bases, with 18 bases left in between. The CDR3 here is CASRGLSGAGGELFF. Here the CDR3 DNA reads TGTGCCAGCAGGGGACTCTCGGGAGCTGGCGGGGAGCTGTTTTTT.

This clonotype was picked up many times. The chain couples TRBV7-8 to TRBJ2-5; 7 nucleotides agree with TRBD2. V lost 5 bases, J lost 6 bases, and 15 bases stayed unmatched. This CDR3 has 16 amino acids. Germline loops: CDR1 SGHVS, CDR2 FQNEAQ. CDR3 sequence: CASSRTWAGDYKTQYF. In DNA form, the CDR3 reads TGTGCCAGCAGCCGGACTTGGGCGGGAGATTACAAGACCCAGTACTTC.

The genes are TRBV3-1 and TRBJ2-1; D uncertain. Trimming took off 1 base at V and 4 bases at J, with 17 bases between the two ends. Germline V gives CDR1 LGHDT, CDR2 YNNKEL (reference sequence). The CDR3 has 17 residues. The chain's CDR3 is CASSQAFRLVGYNEQFF. DNA for the CDR3: TGTGCCAGCAGCCAAGCATTCCGTCTAGTTGGTTACAATGAGCAGTTCTTC.

This clonotype was observed at least ten times. The rearrangement links TRBV13 to TRBJ2-3, with D possibly being TRBD2 (6 bases). The CDR3 totals 15 residues. V was pared by 5 bases and J by 0 bases, with 12 bases between. The V gene's germline CDR1 is PRHDT and CDR2 FYEKMQ (reference sequence). The CDR3 loop is CASSTGTSSTDTQYF. The CDR3 region has the DNA TGTGCCAGCAGCACCGGGACTTCTAGCACAGATACGCAGTATTTT.

The rearrangement links TRBV6-2 or TRBV6-3 to TRBJ2-7; 9 positions match TRBD1. Germline V gene sequence: CDR1 MNHEY, CDR2 SVGEGT. The CDR3 length is 19 residues. Unmatched junction bases numbered 19, after V lost 0 bases and J lost 7 bases. CDR3 DNA: TGTGCCAGCAGTTACTCGAGTTTGGGCTCGGGACAGGGACTTTGGGAGCAGTACTTC. Its protein is CASSYSSLGSGQGLWEQYF.

The chain couples TRBV5-5 to TRBJ1-2, with TRBD1 matching over 10 bases. The CDR3 contains 15 residues. Losses at the gene ends were 4 bases for V and 4 bases for J; bases not matched to a gene: 7. The germline CDR1 and CDR2 sequences are SGHKS and YYEKEE (reference sequence). CDR3 sequence: CASSIRQGAGYGYTF. The CDR3 coding sequence is TGTGCCAGCAGCATCCGACAGGGGGCTGGCTATGGCTACACCTTC.

The chain employs TRBV5-1 and TRBJ1-2, with 7 bases aligning to TRBD1. Unmatched junction bases numbered 11, after V lost 6 bases and J lost 6 bases. Germline V gene data show CDR1 as SGHRS and CDR2 as YFSETQ. This CDR3 spans 14 amino acids. This CDR3 is CASNEMTGRDGYTF. The DNA for the CDR3 is TGCGCCAGCAACGAGATGACAGGGAGGGATGGCTACACCTTC.

The sample holds a few counts of this clonotype. The J gene is TRBJ2-3, the V gene TRBV2, with D perhaps TRBD1 (7 bases). This CDR3 has 15 residues. V lost 5 bases, J lost 4 bases, and 16 bases lay in between. Germline V gives CDR1 SNHLY, CDR2 FYNNEI. As DNA, the CDR3 is TGTGCCAGCAGTTACTTCGGAGGGGGCGCAGATACGCAGTATTTT. Translated: CASSYFGGGADTQYF. Based on the CDR3 plus reference TRBV2 and TRBJ2-3, the full variable domain is EPEVTQTPSHQVTQMGQEVILRCVPISNHLYFYWYRQILGQKVEFLVSFYNNEISEKSEIFDDQFSVERPDGSNFTLKIRSTKLEDSAMYFCASSYFGGGADTQYFGPGTRLTVL.

This clonotype has a count of ten or more. The CDR3 region has the DNA TGTGCCAGCAGTGAAATAACGAACACTGAAGCTTTCTTT. Translation gives CASSEITNTEAFF. The chain carries TRBV6-1 and TRBJ1-1, with D uncertain. Germline V gives CDR1 MNHNS, CDR2 SASEGT. The CDR3 consists of 13 residues. Trimming took off 2 bases at V and 1 base at J, with 5 bases between the two ends.

This clonotype appeared many times. This sequence joins TRBV20-1 and TRBJ2-5, with D perhaps being TRBD1 or TRBD2 (6 bases each). Germline CDR1 DFQATT, CDR2 SNEGSKA (reference sequence). The CDR3 sequence is 12 residues long. This CDR3 is CAGGAGEETQYF. CDR3 DNA: TGCGCTGGAGGGGCAGGGGAAGAGACCCAGTACTTC.

In this sample, this clonotype turned up many times. V gene TRBV27 combines with J gene TRBJ1-1, with D perhaps TRBD1 (5 bases). Between the trimmed V and J ends, which lost 0 bases and 2 bases, there was a span of 13 bases. This CDR3 has 16 residues. Germline CDR1 is MNHEY and CDR2 is SMNVEV (reference sequence). The CDR3 DNA reads as TGTGCCAGCAGTTTATCCGCGGGCGGGGGAAACACTGAAGCTTTCTTT. Its protein is CASSLSAGGGNTEAFF.

The CDR3 here is CASSYEGDEEYF. The CDR3 bases are TGTGCCAGCAGTTACGAGGGAGATGAGGAGTATTTT. The V call is TRBV6-5, the J call TRBJ2-3; possibly TRBD2 for D (5 bases). The V gene's germline CDR1 is MNHEY and CDR2 SVGAGI. Trimming took off 2 bases at V and 13 bases at J, with 13 bases between the two ends. This CDR3 region has 12 residues.

V is TRBV7-8 and J is TRBJ2-7, with D perhaps assigned TRBD1 or TRBD2 (5 bases each). The CDR3 contains 14 residues. Germline V lookup: CDR1 SGHVS, CDR2 FQNEAQ. Trimming pared 4 bases from V and 7 bases from J, leaving 17 bases between. The chain's CDR3 is CASSCPRDGPEQYF. DNA of the CDR3: TGTGCCAGCAGCTGCCCCAGGGACGGTCCTGAGCAGTACTTC. The full variable domain, its missing parts supplied by reference TRBV7-8 and TRBJ2-7, is GAGVSQSPRYKVAKRGQDVALRCDPISGHVSLFWYQQALGQGPEFLTYFQNEAQLDKSGLPSDRFFAERPEGSVSTLKIQRTQQEDSAVYLCASSCPRDGPEQYFGPGTRLTVT.

CDR3 region: CSARDPNRDLRNTEAFF. CDR3 nucleotide sequence: TGCAGTGCTAGAGATCCCAATAGAGACTTAAGAAACACTGAAGCTTTCTTT. This chain joins TRBV20-1 and TRBJ1-1; D not certain. Germline V lookup: CDR1 DFQATT, CDR2 SNEGSKA (reference sequence). This CDR3 spans 17 amino acids. V was pared by 0 bases and J by 2 bases, with 19 bases between.